The clone carrying this T cell receptor (beta chain) has just one count. Authors' data handling: Reference gene primer amplification gave nucleated cell count estimates. Generated by immunoSEQ multiplex PCR, the TCRdb table keeps only in-frame clones and is missing some. The V and J calls and clone size were taken over from that table, and D and trimming were inferred from the DNA. Among tens of thousands of clones listed, about 80% were seen once. V gave up 6 bases and J gave up 5 bases, with 11 bases separating them. The CDR3 runs to 12 residues. CDR1 is LNHDA, CDR2 SQIVND, per germline (reference sequence). The data were taken from a study of blood T cell repertoires in COVID-19. Looking at the study overall: Acute and convalescent COVID-19 specimens originated in the United States, Italy and Spain. Nucleic acid was either cDNA or gDNA, and it came from T cells, B-cell-depleted T cells, or PBMCs.

The TCR was taken from a human donor in a cohort sampled during active COVID-19. The sequencing input was peripheral blood. The gene calls are TRBV19 and TRBJ2-7; no clear D gene. CDR3 amino acids: CASSGFLHEQYF. The CDR3 DNA follows: TGTGCCAGTAGCGGGTTTTTGCACGAGCAGTACTTC.